Listed here are 17 T cell receptor beta chains from one sample, sequenced in a study of CD8+ T cells in alopecia areata. Documented treatment: oral pan-JAK inhibitor, 5-10 mg twice daily. RNA, once extracted, was reverse transcribed into cDNA for use as the sequencing template. Generated by immunoSEQ multiplex PCR, the TCRdb table keeps only in-frame clones and is missing some. The top ten hold approximately 1.3% of the sample, which has 150,000 to 200,000 clones, just under 65% seen once. The source was CD4+ T cells sorted from blood, collected at approximately week 49, from a patient treated with tofacitinib. The receptors shown here come from a human donor with alopecia areata.

The sample holds one count of this clone. The chain is built from TRBV30 and TRBJ1-5; D gene uncertain. Germline V gene lookup returns CDR1 GTSNPN and CDR2 SVGIG (reference sequence). CDR3 size: 13 residues. The germline V and J ends were trimmed by 7 bases and 1 base, with 11 bases remaining between them. CDR3 sequence: CASSQESNQPQHF. In DNA form, the CDR3 reads TGTGCCTCGTCCCAGGAAAGCAATCAGCCCCAGCATTTT.

This clone was recorded once. The rearrangement joins TRBV15 to TRBJ1-2; 7 bases align to TRBD1. The CDR3 runs to 15 residues. V dropped 2 bases and J dropped 5; count of bases not matched to a gene: 8. Germline loops: CDR1 LNHNV, CDR2 YYDKDF (reference sequence). The CDR3 here is CATSRKDRVNYGYTF. Here the CDR3 DNA reads TGTGCCACCAGCAGAAAAGACAGGGTTAATTATGGCTACACCTTC.

The rearrangement joins TRBV6-5 to TRBJ1-1; D unresolved. This CDR3 has 13 residues. The ends were cut back, 2 bases at V and 0 bases at J, with 4 bases in the middle. CDR1 is MNHEY and CDR2 is SVGAGI in the germline V gene. CDR3 coding DNA: TGTGCCAGCAGTTACGAGGTGAACACTGAAGCTTTCTTT. Encoded protein: CASSYEVNTEAFF.

This rearrangement joins TRBV30 to TRBJ1-2, with D possibly TRBD1 on 5 matching bases. The V gene's germline CDR1 is GTSNPN and CDR2 SVGIG (reference sequence). This CDR3 has 12 amino acids. V shed 4 bases and J shed 4 bases, with 10 bases lying between them. CDR3 in amino acids: CAWTGSGYGYTF. CDR3 in DNA: TGTGCCTGGACAGGGTCAGGCTATGGCTACACCTTC.

The chain combines TRBV30 with TRBJ2-5; possibly TRBD2 for D (6 bases). Trimming shortened V by 1 base and J by 5 bases, and 8 bases separated the two germline ends. This CDR3 comprises 12 residues. Germline CDR1 reads GTSNPN; CDR2 reads SVGIG (reference sequence). As DNA, the CDR3 is TGTGCCTGGAGTGCTGGGAGGGAGACCCAGTACTTC. Amino acid sequence: CAWSAGRETQYF. Filled out from reference TRBV30 and TRBJ2-5, the complete variable domain reads SQTIHQWPATLVQPVGSPLSLECTVEGTSNPNLYWYRQAAGRGLQLLFYSVGIGQISSEVPQNLSASRPQDRQFILSSKKLLLSDSGFYLCAWSAGRETQYFGPGTRLLVL.

DNA of the CDR3: TGTGCCAGCAGCCCTCTAGCGGGGGGCCTCACAGATACGCAGTATTTT. Its protein product is CASSPLAGGLTDTQYF. The J gene is TRBJ2-3, the V gene TRBV7-2; TRBD2 agrees at 11 bases. The CDR3 contains 16 residues. V was clipped by 5 bases and J by 2 bases; unmatched bases: 6. The germline V gene encodes CDR1 SGHTA and CDR2 FQGNSA.

V and J are TRBV30 and TRBJ2-1; D is possibly TRBD1 (6 bases). CDR1 GTSNPN and CDR2 SVGIG come from the germline V gene (reference sequence). This CDR3 is 15 amino acids long. With 4 bases removed from V and 6 bases from J, the gap between germline ends came to 19 bases. CDR3 in amino acids: CAWTQQGIGVNEQFF. DNA of the CDR3: TGTGCCTGGACCCAACAGGGAATTGGCGTCAATGAGCAGTTCTTC.

The chain uses TRBV7-9 and TRBJ2-1, with 9 bases that match TRBD2. CDR3 length equals 14 residues. Germline V gene sequence: CDR1 SEHNR, CDR2 FQNEAQ (reference sequence). The V and J ends lost 3 bases and 4 bases, in that order; junction bases with no gene match: 1. The CDR3 DNA follows: TGTGCCAGCAGCTTTAGCGGGGGATACAATGAGCAGTTCTTC. This encodes CASSFSGGYNEQFF.

This clone was seen more than once but under ten times. The chain combines TRBV7-2 with TRBJ1-2, with 7 bases fitting TRBD1. The CDR3 consists of 16 residues. Germline loops: CDR1 SGHTA, CDR2 FQGNSA. Trimming at V came to 5 bases and at J to 5 bases, leaving 14 bases not matched to a gene. CDR3 DNA: TGTGCCAGCAGCCTGCCGGGACAGCTGCTCGGTTATGGCTACACCTTC. This codes for CASSLPGQLLGYGYTF. Variable domain in full (rest from reference TRBV7-2 and TRBJ1-2): GAGVSQSPSNKVTEKGKDVELRCDPISGHTALYWYRQSLGQGLEFLIYFQGNSAPDKSGLPSDRFSAERTGGSVSTLTIQRTQQEDSAVYLCASSLPGQLLGYGYTFGSGTRLTVV.

The V call is TRBV18, the J call TRBJ2-1; tentative D call: TRBD2 (6 bases). Per germline, CDR1 KGHSH and CDR2 LQKENI. Trimming removed 5 bases at V and 6 bases at J, with 17 bases between. The CDR3 loop spans 15 amino acids. The CDR3 spells CASSFRGEWRNEQFF. CDR3 nucleotides: TGTGCCAGCTCATTTCGCGGGGAGTGGCGCAATGAGCAGTTCTTC.

The chain recombines TRBV5-1 with TRBJ2-7; 8 bases line up with TRBD2. The germline V gene has CDR1 SGHRS and CDR2 YFSETQ. V shed 2 bases, J shed 0 bases, and the junction held 7 bases outside the gene matches. The CDR3 length is 16 residues. The CDR3 loop reads CASSLALRGDSYEQYF. CDR3 bases: TGCGCCAGCAGCTTAGCCCTGCGGGGGGACTCCTACGAGCAGTACTTC.

This clone occurred a few times. Here the CDR3 DNA reads TGCGCCAGCAGCCCTGGGAAGGGGGTGTACACAGATACGCAGTATTTT. It is translated as CASSPGKGVYTDTQYF. This chain joins TRBV4-3 and TRBJ2-3, with D possibly TRBD1 on 6 matching bases. Trimming cost V 4 bases and J 2 bases, with 16 bases left between them. Germline-derived CDR1 and CDR2 are LGHNA and YSLEER. The CDR3 extends over 16 amino acids.

This rearrangement joins TRBV7-2 to TRBJ1-2, with a tentative D call TRBD1 (6 bases). CDR1 is SGHTA, CDR2 FQGNSA, per germline. This CDR3 has 15 amino acids. V was clipped by 3 bases and J by 4 bases, with 15 bases between them. CDR3 DNA sequence: TGTGCCAGCAGCTTCTCGGACAGTCTCGGCTATGGCTACACCTTC. Its translation is CASSFSDSLGYGYTF.

The chain has TRBV7-9 and TRBJ1-4; D may be TRBD1 (5 bases). Germline CDR1 and CDR2: SEHNR and FQNEAQ (reference sequence). The CDR3 is 15 residues long. Trimming took 4 bases from V and 0 from J, leaving 9 bases between them. In DNA form, the CDR3 reads TGTGCCAGCAGCTGGGGGTTTTCAACTAATGAAAAACTGTTTTTT. Residues: CASSWGFSTNEKLFF.

For this clone: The junction and the germline gene differ at one end; a read error may be behind it. The J gene is TRBJ1-1, the V gene TRBV29-1; D is possibly TRBD1 (6 bases). The CDR3 spans 12 residues. Looked up from germline, CDR1 is SQVTM and CDR2 is ANQGSEA. The DNA for the CDR3 is TGCAGCGTCGAAGCAGGGGTCACTGAAGCTTTCTTT. Translation: CSVEAGVTEAFF. Variable domain in full (rest from reference TRBV29-1 and TRBJ1-1): SAVISQKPSRDICQRGTSLTIQCQVDSQVTMMFWYRQQPGQSLTLIATANQGSEATYESGFVIDKFPISRPNLTFSTLTVSNMSPEDSSIYLCSVEAGVTEAFFGQGTRLTVV.

The V and J genes are TRBV30 and TRBJ1-2; the D gene is possibly TRBD1 (6 bases). The CDR3 loop spans 13 amino acids. CDR1 GTSNPN and CDR2 SVGIG come from the germline V gene (reference sequence). V shed 1 base and J shed 8 bases, with 14 bases lying between them. CDR3 sequence: CAWSADYRDGYTF. CDR3 in DNA: TGTGCCTGGAGTGCCGATTACAGGGACGGCTACACCTTC.

V gene TRBV29-1 combines with J gene TRBJ1-5; D remains ambiguous. Germline V gives CDR1 SQVTM, CDR2 ANQGSEA. CDR3 length: 12 amino acids. Trimming took off 4 bases at V and 3 bases at J, with 7 bases between the two ends. CDR3 coding DNA: TGCAGCGTTGTGACCCCCAATCAGCCCCAGCATTTT. Protein product: CSVVTPNQPQHF.